The clone carrying this TCR beta chain occurred many times. Its antigen remains unknown. The entry originates in a study of T cells in Graves' hyperthyroidism and ophthalmopathy. Across the study: Peripheral blood sampling occurred at initial diagnosis, before any treatment. Study-wide results and limits: In the blood, most expanded thyroid clonotypes above 0.001 appeared as well.

Amplified TCR beta CDR3 regions came from RNA transcripts. TCR CDR3 regions were first amplified by RT-PCR with HTBI primers. MiXCR, run by TCRdb on the multiplex PCR reads, gives a single entry per CDR3 protein. The repertoire holds about 560,000 distinct CDR3 sequences, with over 15% as singletons. From germline, CDR1 is SNHLY and CDR2 FYNNEI. The J segment lost 10 bases and the V segment lost 11 bases, leaving 15 bases of the junction unmatched. The CDR3 consists of 14 residues. Participants, patients aged 18 to 65, had newly diagnosed hyperthyroidism with a duration under 2 months. The TCR comes from a woman in her late teens or twenties with Graves' hyperthyroidism. The sample taken for sequencing was blood. The V call is TRBV2, the J call TRBJ2-1; TRBD2 aligns across 9 bases. CDR3: CAGSGTSHVSEQFF. In DNA, the CDR3 is TGTGCCGGATCCGGGACTAGCCATGTTTCCGAGCAGTTCTTC.